Presented here are 15 T cell receptor beta chains from one specimen sequenced in a study of blood T cell repertoires in COVID-19. The protocol was immunoSEQ multiplex PCR, while the TCRdb copy is restricted to in-frame clones and leaves out a portion. The sample carries about 320,000 clones, around four fifths recorded once. The sequenced material came from peripheral blood. These TCRs come from a woman aged 45-65 years with acute or convalescent COVID-19.

About this clone itself: The same CDR3 also results from other DNA sequences found in this sample. The chain combines TRBV30 with TRBJ1-2; 7 nucleotides agree with TRBD1. The CDR3 sequence is 11 residues long. V was clipped by 5 bases and J by 3 bases; unmatched bases: 0. The V gene's germline CDR1 is GTSNPN and CDR2 SVGIG (reference sequence). The CDR3 DNA reads TGTGCCTGGGGACAGGACTATGGCTACACCTTC. Protein: CAWGQDYGYTF.

The V and J genes are TRBV7-2 and TRBJ2-5; D might be TRBD1 (5 bases). Trimming left V 2 bases short and J 4 bases short, with 14 bases between. This CDR3 spans 15 amino acids. Germline loops: CDR1 SGHTA, CDR2 FQGNSA. The chain's CDR3 is CASSLQGALGETQYF. The DNA for the CDR3 is TGTGCCAGCAGCTTACAAGGGGCCCTGGGAGAGACCCAGTACTTC.

This chain links TRBV27 with TRBJ2-6; D remains unclear. V was clipped by 3 bases and J by 3 bases, with 9 bases between them. The length of the CDR3 is 15 residues. Germline loops: CDR1 MNHEY, CDR2 SMNVEV (reference sequence). The CDR3 DNA sequence: TGTGCCAGCAGTTTTGAAGCGTATGGGGCCAACGTCCTGACTTTC. As protein: CASSFEAYGANVLTF.

This clone was counted once. The same CDR3 is also encoded by other DNA sequences in this sample. The chain joins TRBV6-5 to TRBJ1-1, with D possibly being TRBD1 (5 bases). V was pared by 5 bases and J by 2 bases, with 12 bases between. CDR1 and CDR2 (germline): MNHEY, SVGAGI. The length of the CDR3 is 14 residues. The CDR3 spells CASSPGGGNTEAFF. DNA of the CDR3: TGTGCCAGCAGTCCTGGGGGAGGTAACACTGAAGCTTTCTTT.

The rearrangement joins TRBV7-2 to TRBJ1-2; the match to TRBD1 covers 9 bases. With V trimmed by 3 bases and J by 8 bases, 4 bases remained unmatched. The CDR3 has 13 amino acids. Germline CDR1 reads SGHTA; CDR2 reads FQGNSA. This CDR3 is CASSLGQGDGYTF. The CDR3 nucleotides are TGTGCCAGCAGCTTGGGACAGGGAGACGGCTACACCTTC.

The CDR3 loop is CASRWQGEDTEAFF. In DNA, the CDR3 is TGTGCCAGTAGGTGGCAGGGTGAGGATACTGAAGCTTTCTTT. This chain uses TRBV19 with TRBJ1-1, with D maybe TRBD1 (5 bases). The CDR3 loop spans 14 amino acids. Trimming pared 6 bases from V and 5 bases from J, leaving 16 bases between. Per the germline V gene, CDR1 is LNHDA and CDR2 is SQIVND (reference sequence). Supplemented by reference TRBV19 and TRBJ1-1, the full variable domain reads DGGITQSPKYLFRKEGQNVTLSCEQNLNHDAMYWYRQDPGQGLRLIYYSQIVNDFQKGDIAEGYSVSREKKESFPLTVTSAQKNPTAFYLCASRWQGEDTEAFFGQGTRLTVV.

This clone has just one count. Compared with germline, one end of the junction differs, possibly owing to a read error. The chain carries TRBV6-1 and TRBJ1-3, with TRBD1 matching 8 bases. Germline CDR1 MNHNS, CDR2 SASEGT. The CDR3 is made up of 16 amino acids. The CDR3 loop reads CASREDRGSSGNTIYF. For the CDR3, the DNA is TGTGCCAGCAGGGAAGACAGGGGTAGCTCTGGAAACACCATATATTTT.

J is TRBJ2-7 and V is TRBV4-1; D is undetermined. This CDR3 comprises 16 residues. The V gene lost 1 base and the J gene lost 5 bases, with 18 bases spanning the gap. Germline-derived CDR1 and CDR2 are MGHRA and YSYEKL. CDR3 nucleotide sequence: TGCGCCAGCAGCCAAGGGTTAGGCAGGATCGACCACGAGCAGTACTTC. This encodes CASSQGLGRIDHEQYF.

This clone was observed a single time. V and J are TRBV19 and TRBJ1-2; D possibly corresponds to TRBD1 (5 bases). The germline gives CDR1 LNHDA, CDR2 SQIVND (reference sequence). The germline V and J ends were trimmed by 6 bases and 4 bases, with 9 bases remaining between them. The CDR3 length is 12 residues. For the CDR3, the DNA is TGTGCCAGTAGCGACAGCCGCTATGGCTACACCTTC. The encoded protein is CASSDSRYGYTF.

This clone was observed a single time. The chain recombines TRBV5-6 with TRBJ2-3, with D possibly TRBD2 on 6 matching bases. Germline CDR1 SGHDT, CDR2 YYEEEE. The CDR3 totals 16 residues. The V gene lost 1 base and the J gene lost 4 bases, with 16 bases spanning the gap. CDR3 coding DNA: TGTGCCAGCAGCTTGTTGACTAGGAGGAGCGCAGATACGCAGTATTTT. This gives the protein CASSLLTRRSADTQYF.

This clone was recorded only once. The J gene is TRBJ2-5, the V gene TRBV11-3, with 7 nucleotides matching TRBD2. V shed 5 bases, J shed 3 bases, and the junction held 3 bases outside the gene matches. The CDR3 is made up of 13 amino acids. Germline V gene lookup returns CDR1 SGHNT and CDR2 YENEEA. The CDR3 is CASSAGLEETQYF. The CDR3 DNA follows: TGTGCCAGCAGCGCCGGACTAGAAGAGACCCAGTACTTC.

CDR3 amino acids: CASSQIPLPRGLTWGYTF. CDR3 sequence (DNA): TGCGCCAGCAGCCAAATCCCACTACCAAGGGGGCTGACTTGGGGCTACACCTTC. The V gene is TRBV4-1, the J gene TRBJ1-2; 7 bases are a match to TRBD1. The CDR3 consists of 18 residues. J lost 8 bases, V lost 2 bases, and 20 bases had no gene match. Germline V gene lookup returns CDR1 MGHRA and CDR2 YSYEKL.

The rearrangement uses TRBV5-8 and TRBJ1-4, with 7 nucleotides matching TRBD1. This CDR3 region has 14 residues. Germline V gives CDR1 SGHTS, CDR2 YDEGEE. The J segment lost 7 bases and the V segment lost 5 bases, leaving 8 bases of the junction unmatched. The CDR3 protein is CASRGTRQGEKLFF. As DNA, the CDR3 is TGTGCCAGCAGGGGGACTAGACAGGGTGAAAAACTGTTTTTT.

The chain joins TRBV18 to TRBJ2-7; 8 bases are shared with TRBD2. The germline V gene has CDR1 KGHSH and CDR2 LQKENI. The CDR3 is made up of 14 amino acids. The junction had 2 bases not matched to a gene; V was cut back by 4 bases and J by 0 bases. The chain's CDR3 is CASSRLATSYEQYF. The CDR3 region has the DNA TGTGCCAGCTCACGACTAGCGACCTCCTACGAGCAGTACTTC.

V is TRBV7-3 and J is TRBJ1-1; possibly TRBD1 for D (5 bases). The CDR3 contains 14 residues. The V and J ends lost 5 bases and 1 base respectively, with 11 bases between them. Germline loops: CDR1 SGHTA, CDR2 FQGTGA. CDR3 sequence: CASSGGTENTEAFF. The CDR3 DNA sequence: TGTGCCAGCAGCGGCGGGACGGAGAACACTGAAGCTTTCTTT.